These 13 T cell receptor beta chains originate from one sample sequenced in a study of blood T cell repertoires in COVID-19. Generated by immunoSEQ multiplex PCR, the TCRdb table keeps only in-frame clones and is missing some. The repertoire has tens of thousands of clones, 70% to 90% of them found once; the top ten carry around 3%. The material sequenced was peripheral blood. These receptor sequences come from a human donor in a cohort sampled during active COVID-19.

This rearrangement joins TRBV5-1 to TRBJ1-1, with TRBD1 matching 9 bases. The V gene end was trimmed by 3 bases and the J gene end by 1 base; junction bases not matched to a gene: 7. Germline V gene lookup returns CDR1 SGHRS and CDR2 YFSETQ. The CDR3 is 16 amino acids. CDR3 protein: CASSSRYRGQNTEAFF. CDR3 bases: TGCGCCAGCAGCTCACGATACAGGGGGCAGAACACTGAAGCTTTCTTT.

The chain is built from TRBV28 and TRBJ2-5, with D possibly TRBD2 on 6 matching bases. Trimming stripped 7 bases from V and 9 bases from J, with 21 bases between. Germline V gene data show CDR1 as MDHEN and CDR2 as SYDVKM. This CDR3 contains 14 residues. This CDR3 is CASTPTGGVWSQYF. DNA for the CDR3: TGTGCCAGCACCCCTACCGGGGGAGTATGGTCCCAGTACTTC. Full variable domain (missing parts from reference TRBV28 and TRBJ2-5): DVKVTQSSRYLVKRTGEKVFLECVQDMDHENMFWYRQDPGLGLRLIYFSYDVKMKEKGDIPEGYSVSREKKERFSLILESASTNQTSMYLCASTPTGGVWSQYFGPGTRLLVL.

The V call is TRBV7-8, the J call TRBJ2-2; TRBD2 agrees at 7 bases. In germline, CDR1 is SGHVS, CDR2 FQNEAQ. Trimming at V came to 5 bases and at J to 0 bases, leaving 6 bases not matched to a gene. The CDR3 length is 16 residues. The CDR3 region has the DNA TGTGCCAGCAGCCAAGAGGGACTATCGAACACCGGGGAGCTGTTTTTT. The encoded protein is CASSQEGLSNTGELFF.

CDR3 DNA: TGTGCCAGCAGCTTGGGGGGACAGCACCAAGAGACCCAGTACTTC. It yields the protein CASSLGGQHQETQYF. This chain uses TRBV5-4 with TRBJ2-5, with 7 nucleotides matching TRBD1. The CDR3 runs 15 residues. In germline, CDR1 is SGHNT, CDR2 YYREEE (reference sequence). V lost 0 bases and J lost 0; bases outside the gene matches: 2. Full variable domain (missing parts from reference TRBV5-4 and TRBJ2-5): ETGVTQSPTHLIKTRGQQVTLRCSSQSGHNTVSWYQQALGQGPQFIFQYYREEENGRGNFPPRFSGLQFPNYSSELNVNALELDDSALYLCASSLGGQHQETQYFGPGTRLLVL.

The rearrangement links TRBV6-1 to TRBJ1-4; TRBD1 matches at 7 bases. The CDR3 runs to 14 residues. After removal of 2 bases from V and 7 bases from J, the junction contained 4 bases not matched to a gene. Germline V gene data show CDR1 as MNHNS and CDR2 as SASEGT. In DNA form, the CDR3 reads TGTGCCAGCAGTGAAATGTCAGGGGGTGAAAAACTGTTTTTT. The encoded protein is CASSEMSGGEKLFF.

The CDR3 sequence is CASRPTGYSIQYF. The CDR3 coding sequence is TGTGCCAGCAGACCGACAGGGTATAGCATTCAGTACTTC. The chain couples TRBV6-5 to TRBJ2-4, with TRBD1 matching over 7 bases. Germline V gives CDR1 MNHEY, CDR2 SVGAGI. The CDR3 loop spans 13 amino acids. V lost 6 bases to trimming and J lost 9 bases; unmatched junction nucleotides: 8.

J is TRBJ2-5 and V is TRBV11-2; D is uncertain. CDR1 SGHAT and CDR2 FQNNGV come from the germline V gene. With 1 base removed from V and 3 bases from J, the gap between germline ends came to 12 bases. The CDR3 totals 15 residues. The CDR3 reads CASSLGLGGKETQYF. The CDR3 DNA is TGTGCCAGCAGCTTAGGCCTAGGCGGAAAAGAGACCCAGTACTTC.

The CDR3 reads CASSVAAGQETQYF. Written as DNA, the CDR3 is TGTGCCAGCAGCGTAGCGGCAGGCCAAGAGACCCAGTACTTC. The V and J genes are TRBV9 and TRBJ2-5; D is unresolved. The CDR3 loop spans 14 amino acids. V was trimmed by 0 bases and J by 1 base, leaving 7 bases between them. The germline V gene encodes CDR1 SGDLS and CDR2 YYNGEE.

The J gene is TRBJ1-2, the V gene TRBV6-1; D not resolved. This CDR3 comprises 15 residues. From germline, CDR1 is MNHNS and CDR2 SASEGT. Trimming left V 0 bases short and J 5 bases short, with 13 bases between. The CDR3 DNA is TGTGCCAGCAGTGAAGCCAGGCCATCAATATATGGCTACACCTTC. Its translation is CASSEARPSIYGYTF.

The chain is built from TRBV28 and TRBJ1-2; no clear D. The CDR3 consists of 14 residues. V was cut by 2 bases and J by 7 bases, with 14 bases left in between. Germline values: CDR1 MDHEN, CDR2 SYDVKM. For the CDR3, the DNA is TGTGCCAGCAGTTTAGGGCAGGATGTCTCTGGCTACACCTTC. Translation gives CASSLGQDVSGYTF.

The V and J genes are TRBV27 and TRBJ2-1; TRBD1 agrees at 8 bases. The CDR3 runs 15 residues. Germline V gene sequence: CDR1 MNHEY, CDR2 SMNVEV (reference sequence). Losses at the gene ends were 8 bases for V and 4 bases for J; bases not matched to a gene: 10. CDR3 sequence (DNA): TGTGCCAGCTATGGACAGGGACAGCTTTACAATGAGCAGTTCTTC. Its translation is CASYGQGQLYNEQFF.

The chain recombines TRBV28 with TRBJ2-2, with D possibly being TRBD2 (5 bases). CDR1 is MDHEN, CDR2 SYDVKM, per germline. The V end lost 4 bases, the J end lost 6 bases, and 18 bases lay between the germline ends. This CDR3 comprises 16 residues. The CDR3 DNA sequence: TGTGCCAGCAGTTCCCCCGGCCTAGCTTTATCCGGGGAGCTGTTTTTT. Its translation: CASSSPGLALSGELFF. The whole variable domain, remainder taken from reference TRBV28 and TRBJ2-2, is DVKVTQSSRYLVKRTGEKVFLECVQDMDHENMFWYRQDPGLGLRLIYFSYDVKMKEKGDIPEGYSVSREKKERFSLILESASTNQTSMYLCASSSPGLALSGELFFGEGSRLTVL.

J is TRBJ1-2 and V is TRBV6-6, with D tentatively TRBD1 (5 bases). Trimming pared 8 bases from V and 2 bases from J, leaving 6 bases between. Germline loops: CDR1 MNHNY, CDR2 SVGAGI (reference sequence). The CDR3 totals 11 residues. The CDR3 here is CASAGNYGYTF. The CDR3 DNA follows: TGTGCCAGCGCAGGGAACTATGGCTACACCTTC.